These 2 T cell receptor beta chains were all obtained from the same sample, sequenced in a study of CD8 T cells in ankylosing spondylitis. Findings and limits, study-wide: Seven to nine highly homologous variants made up a TCR beta motif that seemed to typify ankylosing spondylitis blood.

From the 5' RACE reads, TCRdb called clonotypes with MiXCR, one entry per CDR3 protein. In the table there are about 400,000 distinct CDR3 sequences, around 24% of which are singletons. The antigens these receptors bind are not known. The specimen was blood, either unsorted or a sorted T cell fraction (not recorded which). The receptors stem from a male donor with ankylosing spondylitis.

The rearrangement joins TRBV4-2 to TRBJ2-6; D ambiguous. CDR3 size: 15 residues. Looked up from germline, CDR1 is LGHNA and CDR2 is YNFKEQ. V was cut by 1 base and J by 0 bases, with 4 bases left in between. The CDR3 DNA sequence: TGTGCCAGCAGCCAAGGTCCCTCTGGGGCCAACGTCCTGACTTTC. The encoded protein is CASSQGPSGANVLTF.

The chain is built from TRBV18 and TRBJ2-7; TRBD2 might be the D (6 bases). Trimming removed 5 bases at V and 2 bases at J, with 13 bases between. CDR1 and CDR2 (germline): KGHSH, LQKENI. The CDR3 covers 14 residues. The CDR3 DNA follows: TGTGCCAGCTCAGCCTCCGGGGGTACCTACGAGCAGTACTTC. Amino acids: CASSASGGTYEQYF.